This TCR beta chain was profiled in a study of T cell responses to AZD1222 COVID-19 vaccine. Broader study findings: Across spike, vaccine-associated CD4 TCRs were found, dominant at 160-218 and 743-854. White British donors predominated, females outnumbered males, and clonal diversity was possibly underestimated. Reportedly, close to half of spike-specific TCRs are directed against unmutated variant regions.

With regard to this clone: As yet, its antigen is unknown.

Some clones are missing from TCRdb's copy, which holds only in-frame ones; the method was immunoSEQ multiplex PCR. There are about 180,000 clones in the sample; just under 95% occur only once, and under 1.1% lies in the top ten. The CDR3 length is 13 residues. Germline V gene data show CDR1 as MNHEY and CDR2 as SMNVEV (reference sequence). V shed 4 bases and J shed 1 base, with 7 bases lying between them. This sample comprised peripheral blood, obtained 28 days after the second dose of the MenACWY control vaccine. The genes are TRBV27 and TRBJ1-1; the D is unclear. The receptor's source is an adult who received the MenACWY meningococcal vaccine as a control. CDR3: CASSSTANTEAFF. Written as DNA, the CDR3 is TGTGCCAGCAGTTCTACAGCGAACACTGAAGCTTTCTTT.